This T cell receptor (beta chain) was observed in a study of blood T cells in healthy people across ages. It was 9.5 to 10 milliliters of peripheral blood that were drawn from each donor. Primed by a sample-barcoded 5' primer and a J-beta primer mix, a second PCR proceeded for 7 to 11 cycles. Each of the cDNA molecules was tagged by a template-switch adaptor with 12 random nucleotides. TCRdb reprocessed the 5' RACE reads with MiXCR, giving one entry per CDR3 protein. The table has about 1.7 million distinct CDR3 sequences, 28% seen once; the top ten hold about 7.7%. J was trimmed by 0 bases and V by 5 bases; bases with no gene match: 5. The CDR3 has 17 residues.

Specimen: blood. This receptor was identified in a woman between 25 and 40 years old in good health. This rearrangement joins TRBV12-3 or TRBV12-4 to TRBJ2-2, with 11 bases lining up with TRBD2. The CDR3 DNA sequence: TGTGCCAGCAGTGGCACTAGCGGGGGCGCGAACACCGGGGAGCTGTTTTTT. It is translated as CASSGTSGGANTGELFF.